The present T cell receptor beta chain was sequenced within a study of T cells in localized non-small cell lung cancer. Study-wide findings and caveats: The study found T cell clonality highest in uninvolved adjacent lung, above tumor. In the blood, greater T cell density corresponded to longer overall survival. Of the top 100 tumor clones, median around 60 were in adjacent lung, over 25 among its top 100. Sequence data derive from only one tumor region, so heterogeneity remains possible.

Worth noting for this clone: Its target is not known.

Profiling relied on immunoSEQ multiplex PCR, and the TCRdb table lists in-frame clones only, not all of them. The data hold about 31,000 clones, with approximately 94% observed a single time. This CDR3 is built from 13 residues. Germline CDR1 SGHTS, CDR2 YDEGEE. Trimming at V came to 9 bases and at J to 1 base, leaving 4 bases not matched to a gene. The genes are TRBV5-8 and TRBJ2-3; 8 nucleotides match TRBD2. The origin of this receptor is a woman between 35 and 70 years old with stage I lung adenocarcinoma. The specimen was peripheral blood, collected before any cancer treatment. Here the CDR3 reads CANPSGRTDTQYF. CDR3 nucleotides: TGTGCCAACCCTAGCGGGCGCACAGATACGCAGTATTTT.